This T cell receptor beta chain was recovered during a study of blood T cell repertoires in COVID-19. Germline CDR1 is KGHSH and CDR2 is LQKENI. With 3 bases removed from V and 2 bases from J, the gap between germline ends came to 11 bases. The length of the CDR3 is 15 residues. This table comes from immunoSEQ multiplex PCR, and its TCRdb copy is limited to in-frame clones, with some not included. The profile shows around 64,000 clones, around 88% of them singletons. This clonotype was obtained from a woman at least 80 years old with acute or convalescent COVID-19. The V call is TRBV18, the J call TRBJ2-1; D may be TRBD1 (5 bases). Sequenced input: peripheral blood. The CDR3 spells CASSPLRVPYNEQFF. For the CDR3, the DNA is TGTGCCAGCTCACCCCTCAGGGTACCCTACAATGAGCAGTTCTTC.